The 10 T cell receptor beta chains in this list originate from one sample, sequenced in a study of cytomegalovirus exposure and HLA in healthy donors. PCR used 60 Vbeta primers and 13 Jbeta primers. Method: immunoSEQ multiplex PCR; TCRdb's copy keeps in-frame clones and lacks some. The table has about 130,000 clones, roughly 85% seen once. Sequenced: PBMCs. Receptors were obtained from a man aged 40-50 years in good health and CMV-seropositive.

This clone was seen once. The rearrangement links TRBV5-1 to TRBJ1-2; 8 bases agree with TRBD1. The CDR3 has 20 amino acids. V shed 0 bases and J 0 bases; nucleotides not matched to a gene: 16. In germline, CDR1 is SGHRS, CDR2 YFSETQ. CDR3 bases: TGCGCCAGCAGCTTGGACTCGCAGGGGGCGTCCCAGGGGACTAACTATGGCTACACCTTC. It translates to CASSLDSQGASQGTNYGYTF.

CDR3: CASSLAPAVYEQYF. CDR3 nucleotides: TGTGCCAGCAGTTTGGCTCCCGCGGTTTACGAGCAGTACTTC. The V gene is TRBV28, the J gene TRBJ2-7; no firm D call. In germline, CDR1 is MDHEN, CDR2 SYDVKM. The CDR3 runs 14 residues. Between the trimmed V and J ends, which lost 3 bases and 4 bases, there was a span of 13 bases.

The rearrangement joins TRBV6-5 to TRBJ1-5, with unresolved D. CDR1 is MNHEY, CDR2 SVGAGI, per germline. Deletions cut 0 bases from V and 7 bases from J, with 7 bases between. This CDR3 comprises 13 residues. This chain's CDR3 is CASSYSREQPQHF. The CDR3 nucleotides read TGTGCCAGCAGTTACTCGAGGGAGCAGCCCCAGCATTTT.

The V and J genes are TRBV6-5 and TRBJ1-4; D uncertain. This CDR3 has 14 residues. The V gene lost 0 bases and the J gene lost 8 bases, with 10 bases spanning the gap. Germline lookup yields CDR1 MNHEY and CDR2 SVGAGI. In DNA, the CDR3 is TGTGCCAGCAGTTACTCGGGAGACGGCGAAAAACTGTTTTTT. It encodes CASSYSGDGEKLFF.

The rearrangement uses TRBV19 and TRBJ2-5; 8 nucleotides line up with TRBD1. The V gene end was trimmed by 7 bases and the J gene end by 5 bases; junction bases not matched to a gene: 9. Germline V CDR1 and CDR2: LNHDA, SQIVND (reference sequence). The CDR3 totals 14 residues. CDR3 residues: CASNPDRDYETQYF. CDR3 sequence (DNA): TGTGCCAGTAACCCGGACAGGGATTACGAGACCCAGTACTTC.

The chain links TRBV18 to TRBJ2-3, with 7 bases lining up with TRBD2. This CDR3 has 12 residues. Germline-derived CDR1 and CDR2 are KGHSH and LQKENI. Trimming at V came to 3 bases and at J to 11 bases, leaving 5 bases not matched to a gene. DNA for the CDR3: TGTGCCAGCTCACCGCCCGGGGAGGGGCAGTATTTT. This codes for CASSPPGEGQYF.

This chain joins TRBV7-2 and TRBJ2-3; maybe TRBD1 (5 bases). Trimming took 5 bases from V and 7 from J, leaving 13 bases between them. The CDR3 spans 13 residues. From germline, CDR1 is SGHTA and CDR2 FQGNSA. Written as DNA, the CDR3 is TGTGCCAGCAGCATCCAGGGTCGACATACGCAGTATTTT. Its protein product is CASSIQGRHTQYF.

The chain is built from TRBV2 and TRBJ2-7; 10 bases are a match to TRBD1. The length of the CDR3 is 12 residues. Unmatched junction bases numbered 2, after V lost 6 bases and J lost 6 bases. Germline loops: CDR1 SNHLY, CDR2 FYNNEI. CDR3 residues: CASRWTGGEQYF. The CDR3 nucleotides are TGTGCCAGCAGATGGACAGGGGGCGAGCAGTACTTC.

The CDR3 coding sequence is TGTGCCAGCAGCGCGGCAGGGGTATCCTATAATTCACCCCTCCACTTT. This encodes CASSAAGVSYNSPLHF. The genes are TRBV9 and TRBJ1-6, with D perhaps TRBD1 (6 bases). CDR3 length equals 16 residues. The V gene's germline CDR1 is SGDLS and CDR2 YYNGEE. Deletions cut 3 bases from V and 1 base from J, with 11 bases between. Complete variable domain (other parts from reference TRBV9 and TRBJ1-6): DSGVTQTPKHLITATGQRVTLRCSPRSGDLSVYWYQQSLDQGLQFLIQYYNGEERAKGNILERFSAQQFPDLHSELNLSSLELGDSALYFCASSAAGVSYNSPLHFGNGTRLTVT.

This rearrangement joins TRBV30 to TRBJ2-2; D is undetermined. CDR1 GTSNPN and CDR2 SVGIG come from the germline V gene (reference sequence). V dropped 0 bases and J dropped 5 bases, with 7 bases sitting between them. This CDR3 spans 13 amino acids. The CDR3 spells CAWSVRVTGELFF. CDR3 nucleotide sequence: TGTGCCTGGAGTGTACGAGTGACCGGGGAGCTGTTTTTT.